This TCR beta chain was identified during a study of siplizumab effects on memory and regulatory T cells. Study-wide results and caveats: Left unconfirmed was the suppressive function of proliferating Tregs from siplizumab cultures. With siplizumab, mappable alloreactive CD4+ clones averaged about 70% Treg-derived, versus roughly 25% in controls. Siplizumab significantly decreased alloreactive sequences from unstimulated CD4+ memory cells.

A word on this clone: Antigen unknown. The junction and the germline gene differ at one end; a read error may be behind it.

The CDR3 has 14 amino acids. In germline, CDR1 is SSHAT, CDR2 FNYEAQ (reference sequence). Per individual sample, around 9.1 x 10^4 TCR templates were assayed. TCRdb's copy holds only in-frame clones and misses some; the assay was immunoSEQ multiplex PCR. The table includes 100,000 or so clones, about 91% detected once. The sequence was collected from a human donor in good health. Some clones in this sample may be carry-over from other donors' samples. Material for sequencing was CD4+ T cells sorted from blood. V is TRBV7-7 and J is TRBJ2-5; 9 bases match TRBD1. CDR3 loop: CASSLGTGLETQYF. Written as DNA, the CDR3 is TGTGCTAGCAGCTTAGGGACAGGGCTAGAGACCCAGTACTTC.